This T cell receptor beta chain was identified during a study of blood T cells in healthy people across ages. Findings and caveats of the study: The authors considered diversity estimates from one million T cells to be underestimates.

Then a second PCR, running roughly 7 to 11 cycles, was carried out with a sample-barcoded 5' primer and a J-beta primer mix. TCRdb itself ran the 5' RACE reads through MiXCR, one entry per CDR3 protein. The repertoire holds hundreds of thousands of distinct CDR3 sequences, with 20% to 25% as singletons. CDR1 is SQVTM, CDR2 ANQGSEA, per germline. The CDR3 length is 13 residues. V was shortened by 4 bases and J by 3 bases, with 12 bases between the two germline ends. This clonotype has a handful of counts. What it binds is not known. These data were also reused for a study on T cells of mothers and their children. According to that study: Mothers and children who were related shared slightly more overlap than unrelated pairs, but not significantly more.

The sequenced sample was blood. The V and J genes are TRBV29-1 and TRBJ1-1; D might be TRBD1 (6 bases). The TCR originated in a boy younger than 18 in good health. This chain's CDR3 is CSVAGGQYTEAFF. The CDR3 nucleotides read TGCAGCGTTGCTGGGGGGCAGTACACTGAAGCTTTCTTT.